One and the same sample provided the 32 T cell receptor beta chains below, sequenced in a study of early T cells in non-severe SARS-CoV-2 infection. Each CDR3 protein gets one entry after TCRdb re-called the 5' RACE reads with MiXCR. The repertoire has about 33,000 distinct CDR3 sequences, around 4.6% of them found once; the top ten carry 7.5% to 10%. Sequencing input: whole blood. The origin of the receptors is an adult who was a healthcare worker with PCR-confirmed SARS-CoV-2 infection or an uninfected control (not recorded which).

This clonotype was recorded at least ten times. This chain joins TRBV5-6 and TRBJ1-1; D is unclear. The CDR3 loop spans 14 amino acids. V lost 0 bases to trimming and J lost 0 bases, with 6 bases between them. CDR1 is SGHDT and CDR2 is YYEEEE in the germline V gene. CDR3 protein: CASSLDPMNTEAFF. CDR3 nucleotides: TGTGCCAGCAGCTTGGATCCCATGAACACTGAAGCTTTCTTT.

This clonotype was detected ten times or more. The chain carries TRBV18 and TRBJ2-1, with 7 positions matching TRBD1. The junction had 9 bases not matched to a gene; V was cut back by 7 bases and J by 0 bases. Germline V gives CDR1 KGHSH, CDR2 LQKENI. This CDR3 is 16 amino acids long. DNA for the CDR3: TGTGCCAGCTGTAACAGGGGCGCGAGCTCCTACAATGAGCAGTTCTTC. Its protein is CASCNRGASSYNEQFF.

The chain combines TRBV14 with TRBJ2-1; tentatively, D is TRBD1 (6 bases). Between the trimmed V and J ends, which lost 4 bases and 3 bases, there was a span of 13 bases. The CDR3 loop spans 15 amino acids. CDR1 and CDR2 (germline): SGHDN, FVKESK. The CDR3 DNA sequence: TGTGCCAGCAGCCGATCCGGGACAAGCTACAATGAGCAGTTCTTC. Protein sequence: CASSRSGTSYNEQFF.

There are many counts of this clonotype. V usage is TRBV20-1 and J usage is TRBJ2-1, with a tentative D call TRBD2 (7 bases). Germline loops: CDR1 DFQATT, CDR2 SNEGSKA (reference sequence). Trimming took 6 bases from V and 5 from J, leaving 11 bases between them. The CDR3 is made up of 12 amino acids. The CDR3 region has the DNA TGCAGTGCCGGGGGGCCGGACAATGAGCAGTTCTTC. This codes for CSAGGPDNEQFF.

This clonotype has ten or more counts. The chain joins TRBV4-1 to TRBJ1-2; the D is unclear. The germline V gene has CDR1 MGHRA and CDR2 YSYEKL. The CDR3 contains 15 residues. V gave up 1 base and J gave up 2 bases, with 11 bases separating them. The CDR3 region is CASSQAVGGNYGYTF. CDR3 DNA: TGCGCCAGCAGCCAAGCAGTTGGAGGGAACTATGGCTACACCTTC.

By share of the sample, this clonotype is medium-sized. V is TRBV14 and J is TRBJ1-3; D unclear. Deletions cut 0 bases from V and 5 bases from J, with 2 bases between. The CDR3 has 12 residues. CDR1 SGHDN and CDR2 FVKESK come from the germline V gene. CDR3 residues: CASSQDRNTIYF. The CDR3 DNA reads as TGTGCCAGCAGCCAAGATAGAAACACCATATATTTT.

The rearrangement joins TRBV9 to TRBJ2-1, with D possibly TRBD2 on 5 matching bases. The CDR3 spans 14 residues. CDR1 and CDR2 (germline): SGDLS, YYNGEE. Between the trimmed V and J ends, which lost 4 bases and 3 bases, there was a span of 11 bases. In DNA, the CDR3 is TGTGCCAGCAGCCTGGACCGGGGCTACAATGAGCAGTTCTTC. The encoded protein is CASSLDRGYNEQFF.

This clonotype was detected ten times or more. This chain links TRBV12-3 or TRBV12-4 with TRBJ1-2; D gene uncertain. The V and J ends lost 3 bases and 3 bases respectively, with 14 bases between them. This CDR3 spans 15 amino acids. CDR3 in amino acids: CASSFTPDRHYGYTF. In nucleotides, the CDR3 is TGTGCCAGCAGTTTTACGCCGGATCGTCACTATGGCTACACCTTC.

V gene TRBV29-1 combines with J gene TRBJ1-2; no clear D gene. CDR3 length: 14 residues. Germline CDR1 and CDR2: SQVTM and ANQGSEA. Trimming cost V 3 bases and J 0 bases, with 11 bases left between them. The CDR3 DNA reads TGCAGCGTTGAGGACCAACCCCCTAACTATGGCTACACCTTC. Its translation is CSVEDQPPNYGYTF. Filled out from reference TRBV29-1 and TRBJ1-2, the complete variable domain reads SAVISQKPSRDICQRGTSLTIQCQVDSQVTMMFWYRQQPGQSLTLIATANQGSEATYESGFVIDKFPISRPNLTFSTLTVSNMSPEDSSIYLCSVEDQPPNYGYTFGSGTRLTVV.

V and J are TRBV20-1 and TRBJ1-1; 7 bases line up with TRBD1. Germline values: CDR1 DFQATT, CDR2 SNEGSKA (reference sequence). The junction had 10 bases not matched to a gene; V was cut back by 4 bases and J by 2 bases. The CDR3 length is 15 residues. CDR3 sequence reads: CSAKGGVAVNTEAFF. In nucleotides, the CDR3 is TGCAGTGCTAAAGGGGGCGTCGCGGTAAACACTGAAGCTTTCTTT.

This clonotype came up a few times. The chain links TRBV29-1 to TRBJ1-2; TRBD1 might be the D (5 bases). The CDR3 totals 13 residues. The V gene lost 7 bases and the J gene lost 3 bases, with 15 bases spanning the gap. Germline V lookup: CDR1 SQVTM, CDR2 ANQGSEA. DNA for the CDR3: TGCAGCGCCGTAGGCCTAGGGGACTATGGCTACACCTTC. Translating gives CSAVGLGDYGYTF.

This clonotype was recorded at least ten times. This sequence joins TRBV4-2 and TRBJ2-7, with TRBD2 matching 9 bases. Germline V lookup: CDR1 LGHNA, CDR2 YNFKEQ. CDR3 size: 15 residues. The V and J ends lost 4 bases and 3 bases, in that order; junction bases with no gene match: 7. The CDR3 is CASSRERGALYEQYF. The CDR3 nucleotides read TGTGCCAGCAGCCGAGAGCGGGGGGCGCTCTACGAGCAGTACTTC.

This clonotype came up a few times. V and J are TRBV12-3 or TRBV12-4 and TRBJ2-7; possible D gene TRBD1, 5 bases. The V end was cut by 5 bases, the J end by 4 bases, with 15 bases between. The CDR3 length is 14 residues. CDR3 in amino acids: CASSNQGNRYEQYF. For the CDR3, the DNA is TGTGCCAGCAGTAACCAGGGTAATCGGTACGAGCAGTACTTC.

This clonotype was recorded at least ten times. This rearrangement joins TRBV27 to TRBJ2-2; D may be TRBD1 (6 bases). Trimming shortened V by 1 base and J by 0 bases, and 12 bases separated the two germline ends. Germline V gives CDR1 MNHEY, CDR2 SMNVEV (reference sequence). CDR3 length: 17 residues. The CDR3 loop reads CASSLLGRGTNTGELFF. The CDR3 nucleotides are TGTGCCAGCAGTTTATTAGGCAGGGGCACGAACACCGGGGAGCTGTTTTTT.

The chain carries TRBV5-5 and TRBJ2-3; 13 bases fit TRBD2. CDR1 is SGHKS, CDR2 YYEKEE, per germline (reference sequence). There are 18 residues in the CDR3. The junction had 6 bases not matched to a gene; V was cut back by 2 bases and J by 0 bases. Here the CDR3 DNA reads TGTGCCAGCAGCTTCCGACTAGCGGGGGGTACTAGCACAGATACGCAGTATTTT. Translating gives CASSFRLAGGTSTDTQYF. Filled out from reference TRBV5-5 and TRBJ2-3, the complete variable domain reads DAGVTQSPTHLIKTRGQQVTLRCSPISGHKSVSWYQQVLGQGPQFIFQYYEKEERGRGNFPDRFSARQFPNYSSELNVNALLLGDSALYLCASSFRLAGGTSTDTQYFGPGTRLTVL.

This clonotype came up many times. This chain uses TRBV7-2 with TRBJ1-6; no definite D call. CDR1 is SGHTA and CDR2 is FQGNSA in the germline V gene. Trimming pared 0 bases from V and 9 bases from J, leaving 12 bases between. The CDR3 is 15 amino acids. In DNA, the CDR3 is TGTGCCAGCAGCTTAGCATGGTCTGTGGGTTCACCCCTCCACTTT. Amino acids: CASSLAWSVGSPLHF. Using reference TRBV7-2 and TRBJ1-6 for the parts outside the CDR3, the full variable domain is GAGVSQSPSNKVTEKGKDVELRCDPISGHTALYWYRQSLGQGLEFLIYFQGNSAPDKSGLPSDRFSAERTGGSVSTLTIQRTQQEDSAVYLCASSLAWSVGSPLHFGNGTRLTVT.

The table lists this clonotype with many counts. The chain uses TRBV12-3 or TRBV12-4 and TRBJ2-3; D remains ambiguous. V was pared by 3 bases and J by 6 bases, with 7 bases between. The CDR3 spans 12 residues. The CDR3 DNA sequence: TGTGCCAGCAGTTTTTATTTGGATACGCAGTATTTT. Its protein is CASSFYLDTQYF.

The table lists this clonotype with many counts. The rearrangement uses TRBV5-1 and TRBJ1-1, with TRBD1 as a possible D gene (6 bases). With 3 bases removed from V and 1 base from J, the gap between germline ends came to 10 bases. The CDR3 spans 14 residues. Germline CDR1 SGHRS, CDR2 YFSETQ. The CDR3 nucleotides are TGCGCCAGCAGCTCCCGGACAGCGAACACTGAAGCTTTCTTT. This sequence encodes CASSSRTANTEAFF.

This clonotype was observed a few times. CDR3 sequence: CASSPGHAFPTDTQYF. CDR3 nucleotides: TGTGCCAGCAGCCCAGGACACGCTTTCCCCACAGATACGCAGTATTTT. The chain is built from TRBV7-2 and TRBJ2-3, with a tentative D call TRBD1 (5 bases). The V end lost 5 bases, the J end lost 2 bases, and 17 bases lay between the germline ends. Germline-derived CDR1 and CDR2 are SGHTA and FQGNSA. The CDR3 totals 16 residues.

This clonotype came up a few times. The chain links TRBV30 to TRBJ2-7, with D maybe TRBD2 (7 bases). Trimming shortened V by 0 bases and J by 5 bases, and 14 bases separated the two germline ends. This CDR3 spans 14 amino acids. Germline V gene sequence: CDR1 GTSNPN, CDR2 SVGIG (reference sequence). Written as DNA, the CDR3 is TGTGCCTGGAGTGTGGGGGGGCCTCTGGACGAGCAGTACTTC. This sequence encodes CAWSVGGPLDEQYF.

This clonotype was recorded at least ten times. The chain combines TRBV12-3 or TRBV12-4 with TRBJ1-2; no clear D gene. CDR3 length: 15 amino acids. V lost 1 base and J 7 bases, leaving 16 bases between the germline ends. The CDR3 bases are TGTGCCAGCAGTTTAGATTGGCCGAGCTGGGTTGGCTACACCTTC. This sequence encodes CASSLDWPSWVGYTF.

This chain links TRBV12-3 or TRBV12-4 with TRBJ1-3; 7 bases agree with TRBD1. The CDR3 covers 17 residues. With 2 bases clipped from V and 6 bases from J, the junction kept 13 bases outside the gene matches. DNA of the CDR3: TGTGCCAGCAGTTTACCCACCATCGACAGGGCTGAAAACACCATATATTTT. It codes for CASSLPTIDRAENTIYF.

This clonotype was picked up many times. CDR3 DNA: TGTGCCAGCAGCGCCCTGGGGACTTCGTACCAAGAGACCCAGTACTTC. This gives the protein CASSALGTSYQETQYF. The V and J genes are TRBV9 and TRBJ2-5, with a weak D call TRBD2 (6 bases). V was shortened by 3 bases and J by 0 bases, with 15 bases between the two germline ends. CDR3 size: 16 residues. CDR1 is SGDLS and CDR2 is YYNGEE in the germline V gene.

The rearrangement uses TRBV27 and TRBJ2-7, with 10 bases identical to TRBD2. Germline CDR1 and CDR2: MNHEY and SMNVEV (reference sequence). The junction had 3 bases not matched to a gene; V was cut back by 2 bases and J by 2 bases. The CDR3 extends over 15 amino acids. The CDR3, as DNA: TGTGCCAGCAGTTTACTAGCGGGGGAAGCCTACGAGCAGTACTTC. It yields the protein CASSLLAGEAYEQYF.

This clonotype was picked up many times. CDR3 DNA: TGTGCCAGCAGCGTAGGAGCGGGGGGTGTGCCAGAGACCCAGTACTTC. This codes for CASSVGAGGVPETQYF. This chain links TRBV9 with TRBJ2-5, with 9 nucleotides matching TRBD2. In germline, CDR1 is SGDLS, CDR2 YYNGEE. The CDR3 sequence is 16 residues long. The V segment lost 0 bases and the J segment 4 bases; nucleotides outside the gene matches: 7.

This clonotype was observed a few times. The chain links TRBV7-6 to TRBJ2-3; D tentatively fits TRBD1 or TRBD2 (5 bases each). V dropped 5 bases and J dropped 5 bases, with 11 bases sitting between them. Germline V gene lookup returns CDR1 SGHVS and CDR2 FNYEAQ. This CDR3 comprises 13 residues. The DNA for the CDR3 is TGTGCCAGCAGCCAGGGACGGGAAGATACGCAGTATTTT. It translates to CASSQGREDTQYF. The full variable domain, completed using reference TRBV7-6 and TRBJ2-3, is GAGVSQSPRYKVTKRGQDVALRCDPISGHVSLYWYRQALGQGPEFLTYFNYEAQQDKSGLPNDRFSAERPEGSISTLTIQRTEQRDSAMYRCASSQGREDTQYFGPGTRLTVL.

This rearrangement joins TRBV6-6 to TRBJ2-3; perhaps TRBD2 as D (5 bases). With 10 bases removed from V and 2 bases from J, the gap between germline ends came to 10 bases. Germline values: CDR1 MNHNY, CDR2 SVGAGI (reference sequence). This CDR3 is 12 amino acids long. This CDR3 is CATRGSTDTQYF. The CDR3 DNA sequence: TGTGCCACCCGAGGGTCCACAGATACGCAGTATTTT.

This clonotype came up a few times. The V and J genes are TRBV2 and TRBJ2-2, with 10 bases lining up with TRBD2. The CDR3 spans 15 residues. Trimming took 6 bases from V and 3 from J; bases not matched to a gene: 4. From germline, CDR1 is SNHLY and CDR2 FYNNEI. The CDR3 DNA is TGTGCCAGCAGGCCCACTAGCGGGGACACCGGGGAGCTGTTTTTT. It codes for CASRPTSGDTGELFF.

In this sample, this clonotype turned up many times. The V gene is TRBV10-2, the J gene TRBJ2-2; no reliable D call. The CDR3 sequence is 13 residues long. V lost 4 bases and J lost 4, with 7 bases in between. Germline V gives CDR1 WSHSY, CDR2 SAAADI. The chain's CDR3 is CASSGTGTGELFF. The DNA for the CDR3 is TGCGCCAGCAGTGGGACGGGCACCGGGGAGCTGTTTTTT.

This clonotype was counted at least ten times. CDR3: CASSLVLAGGLNEQFF. The CDR3 DNA is TGCGCCAGCAGCCTTGTACTAGCGGGGGGGCTGAATGAGCAGTTCTTC. The chain links TRBV4-1 to TRBJ2-1; 13 bases map to TRBD2. CDR3 size: 16 residues. V shed 4 bases, J shed 7 bases, and the junction held 7 bases outside the gene matches. CDR1 and CDR2 from the germline V gene are MGHRA and YSYEKL.

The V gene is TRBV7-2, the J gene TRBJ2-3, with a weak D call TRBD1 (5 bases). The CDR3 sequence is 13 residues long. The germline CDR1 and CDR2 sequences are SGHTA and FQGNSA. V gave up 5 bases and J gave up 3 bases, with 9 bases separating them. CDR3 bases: TGTGCCAGCAGCGACCGACAGACAGATACGCAGTATTTT. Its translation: CASSDRQTDTQYF.

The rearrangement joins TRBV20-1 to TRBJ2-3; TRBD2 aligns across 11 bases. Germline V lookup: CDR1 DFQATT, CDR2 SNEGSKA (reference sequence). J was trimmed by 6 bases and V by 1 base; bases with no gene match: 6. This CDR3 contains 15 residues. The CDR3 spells CSARGLAGGPDTQYF. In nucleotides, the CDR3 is TGCAGTGCTAGAGGCTTAGCGGGGGGGCCGGATACGCAGTATTTT.